The clone carrying this T cell receptor beta chain was seen a handful of times. In the original workflow: For nucleated cells, counts were estimated from reference gene primer amplification. Sequencing was performed with immunoSEQ multiplex PCR; in TCRdb, only in-frame clones are kept and a portion is missing. The V and J calls and clone size are taken from that table; D and trimming were inferred from the DNA. This sample carries 200,000 to 250,000 clones, about 85% of them seen once, and the ten largest clones take less than 20%. The CDR3 has 13 amino acids. V lost 3 bases to trimming and J lost 0 bases, with 7 bases between them. The germline CDR1 and CDR2 sequences are GTSNPN and SVGIG (reference sequence). These data belong to a study of blood T cell repertoires in COVID-19. Study details: Some COVID-19 samples were acute and others convalescent; all came from the United States, Italy and Spain.

The gene calls are TRBV30 and TRBJ2-3; D is unclear. The TCR comes from a woman older than 75 with active or convalescent COVID-19. The sample taken for sequencing was peripheral blood. CDR3 in DNA: TGTGCCTGGAGGACAAAGAGCACAGATACGCAGTATTTT. It codes for CAWRTKSTDTQYF.